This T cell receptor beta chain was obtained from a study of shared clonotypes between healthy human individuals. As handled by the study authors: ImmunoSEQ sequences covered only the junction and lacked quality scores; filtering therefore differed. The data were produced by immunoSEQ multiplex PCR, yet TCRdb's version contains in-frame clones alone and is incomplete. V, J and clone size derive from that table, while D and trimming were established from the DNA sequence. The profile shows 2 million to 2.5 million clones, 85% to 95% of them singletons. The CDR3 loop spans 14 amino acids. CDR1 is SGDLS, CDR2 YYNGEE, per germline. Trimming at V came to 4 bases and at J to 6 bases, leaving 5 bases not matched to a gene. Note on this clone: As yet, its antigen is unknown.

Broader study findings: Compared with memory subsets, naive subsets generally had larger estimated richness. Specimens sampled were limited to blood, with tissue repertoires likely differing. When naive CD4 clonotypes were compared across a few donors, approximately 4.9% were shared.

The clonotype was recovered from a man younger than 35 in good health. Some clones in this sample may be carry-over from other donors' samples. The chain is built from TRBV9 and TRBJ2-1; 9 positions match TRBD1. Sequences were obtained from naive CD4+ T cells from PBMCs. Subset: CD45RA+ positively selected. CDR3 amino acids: CASSWRTGANEQFF. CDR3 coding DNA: TGTGCCAGCAGCTGGCGGACAGGGGCCAATGAGCAGTTCTTC.